One sample yielded the 6 T cell receptor beta chains listed below, sequenced in a study of blood T cells in healthy people across ages. Together with a sample-barcoded 5' primer, a J-beta primer mix was included in a second PCR lasting about 7 to 11 cycles. MiXCR was run by TCRdb on the 5' RACE reads, yielding one entry per CDR3 protein. The sample records about 770,000 distinct CDR3 sequences, 40% to 50% being singletons. The material sequenced was blood. Receptors originate from a man between 60 and 70 years old in good health.

This rearrangement joins TRBV29-1 to TRBJ1-2; TRBD1 matches at 12 bases. The ends lost 0 bases at V and 5 bases at J; junction bases unmatched: 7. CDR3 length: 16 residues. Per the germline V gene, CDR1 is SQVTM and CDR2 is ANQGSEA. The CDR3 sequence: CSVEDLGQGARYGYTF. CDR3 DNA sequence: TGCAGCGTTGAAGATCTGGGACAGGGGGCCCGATATGGCTACACCTTC.

The chain has TRBV5-1 and TRBJ2-1, with TRBD1 identical over 7 bases. Germline loops: CDR1 SGHRS, CDR2 YFSETQ. This CDR3 spans 15 amino acids. V was pared by 0 bases and J by 8 bases, with 8 bases of the junction left unmatched. The chain's CDR3 is CASSLVQGDIDEQFF. The CDR3 DNA sequence: TGCGCCAGCAGCTTGGTGCAGGGGGACATCGATGAGCAGTTCTTC.

The chain links TRBV18 to TRBJ1-2; D unresolved. V was shortened by 2 bases and J by 4 bases, with 8 bases between the two germline ends. There are 13 residues in the CDR3. From germline, CDR1 is KGHSH and CDR2 LQKENI. The CDR3 nucleotides read TGTGCCAGCTCACCAGCGGACCGCTATGGCTACACCTTC. This translates into CASSPADRYGYTF.

The chain uses TRBV21-1 and TRBJ2-7; the table calls TRBD1, which could not be checked here. TRBV21-1 counts as a pseudogene. CDR3 length: 15 residues. The CDR3 spells CASSKGTDNAYEQYF. The CDR3 nucleotides are TGTGCCAGCAGCAAAGGGACGGACAATGCCTACGAGCAGTACTTC.

This clonotype occurred once. The chain is built from TRBV5-1 and TRBJ1-2; a possible D gene is TRBD1 (5 bases). CDR3 size: 15 residues. Trimming left V 4 bases short and J 4 bases short, with 17 bases between. Germline-derived CDR1 and CDR2 are SGHRS and YFSETQ. CDR3 loop: CASSETPEQVYGYTF. In DNA, the CDR3 is TGCGCCAGCAGCGAGACCCCCGAACAGGTCTATGGCTACACCTTC.

This rearrangement joins TRBV10-3 to TRBJ2-7; D possibly corresponds to TRBD1 (6 bases). Per the germline V gene, CDR1 is ENHRY and CDR2 is SYGVKD. V was pared by 6 bases and J by 7 bases, with 22 bases between. The CDR3 sequence is 15 residues long. The DNA of the CDR3 is TGTGCCATCAGCGAAACCCAACGAAGTGGGACAGAGCAGTACTTC. Protein: CAISETQRSGTEQYF.